This passage covers 26 T cell receptor beta chains from one sample sequenced in a study of Ad26.COV2.S vaccination and SARS-CoV-2 variants (dated by TCRdb to about 2021). Interpreted using the paper, the treatment or condition label stands for: roughly 19 received Ad26.COV2.S at low or high dose, single or two shots; 5 received placebo; per-sample allocation not given. Repertoires of vaccine and placebo recipients were sequenced from samples collected on day 63 after the first injection. Library prep was done by the immunoSEQ multiplex PCR assay. TCRdb took over this immuneACCESS table, retaining in-frame rearrangements with V and J assigned. Such tables are incomplete; in checked studies, under half of the missing clones stem from an unresolved V gene, and the remainder is unexplained. A total of about 420,000 clones appear in this sample, roughly 88% of them only once. Around 3.6% of the sample lies in the top ten.

The sequencing used peripheral blood, collected in a trial of Ad26.COV2.S vaccine versus placebo. The source of these receptors is a person aged 18 to 59 who received the Ad26.COV2.S COVID-19 vaccine or a placebo.

This chain connects TRBV30 to TRBJ1-1; D is uncertain. Germline V gene data show CDR1 as GTSNPN and CDR2 as SVGIG (reference sequence). The V end was cut by 7 bases, the J end by 9 bases, with 12 bases between. The CDR3 loop spans 10 amino acids. The CDR3 here is CASYKVQAFF. CDR3 in DNA: TGTGCCTCCTACAAGGTTCAAGCTTTCTTT. Supplemented by reference TRBV30 and TRBJ1-1, the full variable domain reads SQTIHQWPATLVQPVGSPLSLECTVEGTSNPNLYWYRQAAGRGLQLLFYSVGIGQISSEVPQNLSASRPQDRQFILSSKKLLLSDSGFYLCASYKVQAFFGQGTRLTVV.

This CDR3 reads CASRIRQGNYGYTF. CDR3 bases: TGTGCCAGCAGGATCCGACAGGGAAACTATGGCTACACCTTC. The V and J genes are TRBV6-5 and TRBJ1-2, with 7 bases identical to TRBD1. The germline V gene encodes CDR1 MNHEY and CDR2 SVGAGI. The CDR3 loop spans 14 amino acids. Trimming at V came to 6 bases and at J to 2 bases, leaving 6 bases not matched to a gene.

The chain has TRBV11-2 and TRBJ1-2, with D uncertain. This CDR3 region has 12 residues. With 3 bases removed from V and 7 bases from J, the gap between germline ends came to 9 bases. CDR1 and CDR2 (germline): SGHAT, FQNNGV. CDR3 region: CASSFSLAGYTF. The CDR3 nucleotides are TGTGCCAGCAGCTTCAGTCTAGCTGGCTACACCTTC.

The chain joins TRBV6-1 to TRBJ2-7; TRBD2 matches 9 bases. CDR1 MNHNS and CDR2 SASEGT come from the germline V gene. Trimming took 2 bases from V and 3 from J; bases not matched to a gene: 14. The CDR3 spans 18 residues. The CDR3 here is CASSESSIRPSGIYEQYF. The CDR3 DNA reads as TGTGCCAGCAGTGAAAGTTCCATACGGCCTAGCGGGATCTACGAGCAGTACTTC.

The chain joins TRBV10-3 to TRBJ1-2; D gene unclear. The germline V gene encodes CDR1 ENHRY and CDR2 SYGVKD. The CDR3 runs to 13 residues. Between the trimmed V and J ends, which lost 7 bases and 4 bases, there was a span of 13 bases. The DNA for the CDR3 is TGTGCCATCACCCTACAGCGAGGCTATGGCTACACCTTC. It specifies CAITLQRGYGYTF.

V usage is TRBV6-4 and J usage is TRBJ2-3; 11 bases line up with TRBD1. The ends lost 0 bases at V and 2 bases at J; junction bases unmatched: 25. CDR1 is MRHNA and CDR2 is SNTAGT in the germline V gene. This CDR3 spans 24 amino acids. The CDR3, as DNA: TGTGCCAGCAGTGACTCGGGGAAAAAAGGGACAGGGGGAGGTGTGGAGAGATTCACAGATACGCAGTATTTT. Translation: CASSDSGKKGTGGGVERFTDTQYF.

The genes are TRBV29-1 and TRBJ2-1; tentatively, D is TRBD2 (5 bases). With 7 bases removed from V and 8 bases from J, the gap between germline ends came to 30 bases. The CDR3 contains 17 residues. Germline V CDR1 and CDR2: SQVTM, ANQGSEA. The CDR3 loop is CSDRPRYAGFGKDEQFF. The CDR3 DNA follows: TGCAGCGACCGGCCCCGCTATGCGGGTTTCGGAAAGGATGAGCAGTTCTTC.

The count of this clone is one. The V and J genes are TRBV7-2 and TRBJ2-4; D perhaps matches TRBD2 (5 bases). This CDR3 is 15 amino acids long. V was trimmed by 1 base and J by 6 bases, leaving 13 bases between them. Germline lookup yields CDR1 SGHTA and CDR2 FQGNSA. CDR3 amino acids: CASSLGLGRGNIQYF. The CDR3 nucleotides are TGTGCCAGCAGCTTAGGCTTAGGACGGGGAAACATTCAGTACTTC.

The chain combines TRBV30 with TRBJ1-1, with D possibly matching TRBD1 (5 bases). V was cut by 4 bases and J by 2 bases, with 17 bases left in between. The CDR3 contains 15 residues. The germline gives CDR1 GTSNPN, CDR2 SVGIG (reference sequence). The CDR3 loop is CAWTGPVGLNTEAFF. The CDR3 DNA follows: TGTGCCTGGACAGGGCCTGTAGGGCTAAACACTGAAGCTTTCTTT.

This chain links TRBV3-1 (or the pseudogene TRBV3-2) with TRBJ2-5; 8 positions agree with TRBD1. The CDR3 loop spans 14 amino acids. Germline V lookup: CDR1 LGHDT, CDR2 YNNKEL (reference sequence). V was clipped by 3 bases and J by 2 bases; unmatched bases: 2. The CDR3 here is CASSHWDRQETQYF. The CDR3 nucleotides are TGTGCCAGCAGCCATTGGGACAGGCAAGAGACCCAGTACTTC.

The chain recombines TRBV20-1 with TRBJ1-5; D gene ambiguous. This CDR3 is 12 amino acids long. Germline CDR1 reads DFQATT; CDR2 reads SNEGSKA (reference sequence). The ends were cut back, 7 bases at V and 1 base at J, with 8 bases in the middle. The CDR3 region has the DNA TGCAGTGTTAGTCGAAGCAATCAGCCCCAGCATTTT. Translated, it gives CSVSRSNQPQHF.

The J gene is TRBJ1-2, the V gene TRBV28; D not resolved. Germline V gene lookup returns CDR1 MDHEN and CDR2 SYDVKM. This CDR3 is 13 amino acids long. Trimming shortened V by 6 bases and J by 7 bases, and 15 bases separated the two germline ends. The CDR3 here is CASSLVRRLGYTF. The CDR3, as DNA: TGTGCCAGCAGCTTAGTGCGGAGGCTTGGCTACACCTTC.

Here the CDR3 DNA reads TGTGCCAGCTCCCCGGGGGGCTCTGGGGCCAACGTCCTGACTTTC. Protein product: CASSPGGSGANVLTF. The chain combines TRBV28 with TRBJ2-6; TRBD2 matches 7 bases. The germline V gene encodes CDR1 MDHEN and CDR2 SYDVKM. V trimming: 8 bases; J trimming: 0 bases; junction bases outside the gene matches: 4. This CDR3 spans 15 amino acids.

The chain employs TRBV5-5 and TRBJ2-2; no reliable D call. Trimming removed 4 bases from V and 1 base from J, with 11 bases in between. The germline V gene has CDR1 SGHKS and CDR2 YYEKEE (reference sequence). CDR3 size: 15 residues. In nucleotides, the CDR3 is TGTGCCAGCAGCCCCTCCGCAGGGAACACCGGGGAGCTGTTTTTT. Its translation: CASSPSAGNTGELFF.

J is TRBJ2-5 and V is TRBV10-2; 12 bases are a match to TRBD1. V was pared by 4 bases and J by 4 bases, with 13 bases of the junction left unmatched. From germline, CDR1 is WSHSY and CDR2 SAAADI. CDR3 length: 18 residues. CDR3 DNA sequence: TGCGCCAGCAGTGGGGGGACAGGGGGCGCGATCCACTCAGAGACCCAGTACTTC. Protein sequence: CASSGGTGGAIHSETQYF.

The CDR3 here is CASSYVRDQPQHF. The CDR3, as DNA: TGTGCCAGCAGTTACGTGAGGGATCAGCCCCAGCATTTT. The rearrangement uses TRBV27 and TRBJ1-5; D uncertain. V gave up 4 bases and J gave up 5 bases, with 9 bases separating them. The CDR3 runs to 13 residues. Germline V gene data show CDR1 as MNHEY and CDR2 as SMNVEV (reference sequence).

The rearrangement uses TRBV6-5 and TRBJ2-1, with 7 bases identical to TRBD1. The junction had 7 bases not matched to a gene; V was cut back by 2 bases and J by 6 bases. The CDR3 length is 15 residues. The germline CDR1 and CDR2 sequences are MNHEY and SVGAGI. The CDR3 protein is CASSYVDRAGNEQFF. The DNA of the CDR3 is TGTGCCAGCAGTTACGTCGACAGGGCTGGCAATGAGCAGTTCTTC.

Details on this clone: One junction end does not reproduce the germline sequence, and a read error may be involved. This chain uses TRBV2 with TRBJ1-2; D possibly corresponds to TRBD1 (5 bases). Germline V gives CDR1 SNHLY, CDR2 FYNNEI. The CDR3 runs 19 residues. The CDR3 is CASSEPRQGPLKTEAYTLF. The DNA for the CDR3 is TGTGCCAGCAGTGAACCCCGCCAGGGACCTCTTAAAACCGAAGCGTATACACTCTTC.

The genes are TRBV5-6 and TRBJ2-7; 10 bases fit TRBD1. This CDR3 is built from 16 residues. Germline trimming cut 4 bases from V and 0 bases from J; bases unmatched to any gene: 7. In germline, CDR1 is SGHDT, CDR2 YYEEEE. The CDR3 nucleotides read TGTGCCAGCAGCCCACGGACAGGGGGAAGCTCCTACGAGCAGTACTTC. This encodes CASSPRTGGSSYEQYF.

V and J are TRBV27 and TRBJ2-2, with D unclear. Germline assignment: CDR1 MNHEY and CDR2 SMNVEV (reference sequence). The length of the CDR3 is 15 residues. V dropped 3 bases and J dropped 7 bases, with 15 bases sitting between them. The CDR3 sequence: CASSFFPPLNGELFF. CDR3 coding DNA: TGTGCCAGCAGTTTCTTCCCTCCGCTTAACGGGGAGCTGTTTTTT.

This chain links TRBV27 with TRBJ2-7; no definite D call. The germline V and J ends were trimmed by 1 base and 2 bases, with 9 bases remaining between them. In germline, CDR1 is MNHEY, CDR2 SMNVEV (reference sequence). The CDR3 has 14 residues. The CDR3 spells CASSLYVPPYEQYF. The CDR3 nucleotides read TGTGCCAGCAGTTTATATGTGCCCCCCTACGAGCAGTACTTC.

This clone was seen a few times. V and J are TRBV25-1 and TRBJ2-2; D may be TRBD2 (7 bases). With 8 bases removed from V and 10 bases from J, the gap between germline ends came to 23 bases. The germline V gene encodes CDR1 MGHDK and CDR2 SYGVNS. The length of the CDR3 is 15 residues. CDR3 loop: CASRWGGAFKEELFF. CDR3 in DNA: TGTGCCAGCCGATGGGGGGGCGCCTTTAAGGAGGAGCTGTTTTTT.

J is TRBJ2-7 and V is TRBV6-5, with D perhaps matching TRBD1 or TRBD2 (5 bases each). Trimming stripped 2 bases from V and 5 bases from J, with 10 bases between. This CDR3 comprises 13 residues. Germline V gives CDR1 MNHEY, CDR2 SVGAGI. In nucleotides, the CDR3 is TGTGCCAGCAGTTACAGGGACGGCCACGAGCAGTACTTC. It yields the protein CASSYRDGHEQYF.

The rearrangement uses TRBV9 and TRBJ2-3, with D perhaps matching TRBD1 or TRBD2 (6 bases each). The CDR3 runs 15 residues. Trimming shortened V by 1 base and J by 2 bases, and 11 bases separated the two germline ends. Germline V lookup: CDR1 SGDLS, CDR2 YYNGEE. CDR3 amino acids: CASSVRGVDTDTQYF. CDR3 coding DNA: TGTGCCAGCAGCGTAAGGGGGGTCGACACAGATACGCAGTATTTT.

The table lists this clone with many counts. The chain joins TRBV7-9 to TRBJ1-2; the match to TRBD1 covers 7 bases. J gave up 3 bases and V 8 bases, and 3 bases lay outside the gene matches. CDR1 SEHNR and CDR2 FQNEAQ come from the germline V gene (reference sequence). CDR3 size: 12 residues. The CDR3 DNA reads TGTGCCAGCGGGGACAGATACTATGGCTACACCTTC. Its protein is CASGDRYYGYTF.

V and J are TRBV30 and TRBJ1-1, with TRBD1 identical over 8 bases. The CDR3 is made up of 11 amino acids. V trimming: 5 bases; J trimming: 9 bases; junction bases outside the gene matches: 5. Per the germline V gene, CDR1 is GTSNPN and CDR2 is SVGIG (reference sequence). The CDR3 sequence is CAWGSGGKAFF. The CDR3 nucleotides are TGTGCCTGGGGGTCAGGGGGCAAAGCTTTCTTT.